The 26 T cell receptor beta chains below were found in one sample sequenced in a study of PD-L1 blockade in urothelial cancer. The data were produced by immunoSEQ multiplex PCR, yet TCRdb's version contains in-frame clones alone and is incomplete. The sample shows 70,000 to 75,000 clones, roughly 90% of them seen only once. Time point given: pretreatment peripheral blood. The specimen comprised PBMCs, sampled around atezolizumab (anti-PD-L1) treatment. The receptors come from a man between 65 and 85 years old with urothelial cancer.

This sequence joins TRBV19 and TRBJ1-1, with unresolved D. Germline values: CDR1 LNHDA, CDR2 SQIVND (reference sequence). The CDR3 is 11 residues long. Between the trimmed V and J ends, which lost 7 bases and 5 bases, there was a span of 8 bases. The CDR3 nucleotides read TGTGCCAGTAACCGGGGAACTGAAGCTTTCTTT. Amino acids: CASNRGTEAFF.

The gene calls are TRBV28 and TRBJ1-4; 8 bases match TRBD1. The CDR3 is made up of 16 amino acids. CDR1 is MDHEN, CDR2 SYDVKM, per germline. Unmatched junction bases numbered 11, after V lost 3 bases and J lost 8 bases. This CDR3 reads CASSFLFRGRREKLFF. The CDR3 DNA sequence: TGTGCCAGCAGTTTCCTGTTCAGGGGGCGACGAGAAAAACTGTTTTTT.

This clone came up once. The chain links TRBV2 to TRBJ1-4; 8 bases map to TRBD1. The CDR3 is 13 residues long. The germline V gene has CDR1 SNHLY and CDR2 FYNNEI. The V and J ends lost 5 bases and 7 bases, in that order; junction bases with no gene match: 3. In DNA, the CDR3 is TGTGCCAGCAGTTCACAGGGGGGTGAAAAACTGTTTTTT. Translating gives CASSSQGGEKLFF.

This chain links TRBV5-4 with TRBJ2-3, with D perhaps matching TRBD2 (5 bases). The V end was cut by 4 bases, the J end by 4 bases, with 13 bases between. The CDR3 sequence is 14 residues long. The germline V gene encodes CDR1 SGHNT and CDR2 YYREEE (reference sequence). The chain's CDR3 is CASSLTRNADTQYF. CDR3 DNA sequence: TGTGCCAGCAGCCTCACTAGAAACGCAGATACGCAGTATTTT.

The V gene is TRBV29-1, the J gene TRBJ2-7, with 7 bases lining up with TRBD2. CDR1 and CDR2 (germline): SQVTM, ANQGSEA. The CDR3 has 14 residues. V dropped 1 base and J dropped 7; count of bases not matched to a gene: 10. CDR3 in amino acids: CSVEGGGPLEEQYF. DNA of the CDR3: TGCAGCGTTGAAGGGGGGGGTCCTCTCGAGGAGCAGTACTTC.

The chain links TRBV5-1 to TRBJ2-1; 9 positions agree with TRBD2. Germline CDR1 is SGHRS and CDR2 is YFSETQ. The CDR3 totals 14 residues. Trimming at V came to 5 bases and at J to 5 bases, leaving 5 bases not matched to a gene. The CDR3 DNA reads as TGCGCCAGCAGAGTAGCGGGAGTTAACAATGAGCAGTTCTTC. This gives the protein CASRVAGVNNEQFF.

The chain combines TRBV28 with TRBJ2-3; 7 nucleotides match TRBD2. The CDR3 runs to 14 residues. Germline CDR1 is MDHEN and CDR2 is SYDVKM. V was pared by 5 bases and J by 0 bases, with 2 bases of the junction left unmatched. CDR3 DNA: TGTGCCAGCAGTCCTAGCGGTAGCACAGATACGCAGTATTTT. Amino acid sequence: CASSPSGSTDTQYF.

The chain has TRBV5-1 and TRBJ2-5; 7 bases align to TRBD2. The ends lost 1 base at V and 3 bases at J; junction bases unmatched: 3. The length of the CDR3 is 14 residues. Looked up from germline, CDR1 is SGHRS and CDR2 is YFSETQ. In DNA form, the CDR3 reads TGCGCCAGCAGCTTGACTCGGGGGGAAGAGACCCAGTACTTC. Encoded protein: CASSLTRGEETQYF.

The chain uses TRBV6-5 and TRBJ2-3, with D possibly matching TRBD1 (6 bases). In germline, CDR1 is MNHEY, CDR2 SVGAGI. V lost 4 bases and J lost 2, with 16 bases in between. The length of the CDR3 is 16 residues. The CDR3 coding sequence is TGTGCCAGCAGTTCAGGGTGGACAGAGAACACAGATACGCAGTATTTT. Amino acid sequence: CASSSGWTENTDTQYF.

This rearrangement joins TRBV29-1 to TRBJ2-7; TRBD2 is a possible D gene (6 bases). The germline CDR1 and CDR2 sequences are SQVTM and ANQGSEA. Trimming left V 1 base short and J 0 bases short, with 13 bases between. This CDR3 region has 15 residues. The CDR3 bases are TGCAGCGTTGAAGGTCGGGGGTCTACCTCCTACGAGCAGTACTTC. This encodes CSVEGRGSTSYEQYF.

J is TRBJ1-2 and V is TRBV28, with 9 nucleotides matching TRBD1. Unmatched junction bases numbered 3, after V lost 4 bases and J lost 6 bases. Germline CDR1 and CDR2: MDHEN and SYDVKM. CDR3 length: 13 residues. The CDR3 nucleotides are TGTGCCAGCAGTTGGGGGACAGGGAATGGCTACACCTTC. Translating it yields CASSWGTGNGYTF.

This clone was observed a single time. This chain links TRBV6-5 with TRBJ2-7; 9 bases match TRBD1. The CDR3 has 14 residues. V lost 2 bases, J lost 6 bases, and 5 bases stayed unmatched. Germline assignment: CDR1 MNHEY and CDR2 SVGAGI. CDR3 protein: CASSYRGQGVEQYF. In nucleotides, the CDR3 is TGTGCCAGCAGTTACAGGGGACAGGGAGTCGAGCAGTACTTC.

This clone turned up a few times. This sequence joins TRBV28 and TRBJ1-2; D not certain. V dropped 10 bases and J dropped 6 bases, with 6 bases sitting between them. The CDR3 is 9 amino acids. Germline CDR1 is MDHEN and CDR2 is SYDVKM. Here the CDR3 DNA reads TGTGCCACGGGGAATGGCTACACCTTC. Its translation is CATGNGYTF.

The chain recombines TRBV20-1 with TRBJ2-1, with D possibly matching TRBD1 (5 bases). Germline loops: CDR1 DFQATT, CDR2 SNEGSKA (reference sequence). The germline V and J ends were trimmed by 5 bases and 12 bases, with 11 bases remaining between them. The CDR3 consists of 10 residues. The CDR3 DNA follows: TGCAGTGCTGACAGAGAGATGCAGTTCTTC. Amino acid sequence: CSADREMQFF.

J is TRBJ1-2 and V is TRBV14; 12 bases align to TRBD1. This CDR3 has 16 amino acids. Looked up from germline, CDR1 is SGHDN and CDR2 is FVKESK. V was pared by 2 bases and J by 4 bases, with 5 bases of the junction left unmatched. CDR3 DNA sequence: TGTGCCAGCAGCCAACGATCGGGACAGGGGGCCTATGGCTACACCTTC. This encodes CASSQRSGQGAYGYTF.

The J gene is TRBJ1-2, the V gene TRBV4-2; D remains unclear. The V end lost 0 bases, the J end lost 0 bases, and 11 bases lay between the germline ends. CDR1 LGHNA and CDR2 YNFKEQ come from the germline V gene. The CDR3 totals 16 residues. The DNA for the CDR3 is TGTGCCAGCAGCCAAGATAGTGGCGGCCCTAACTATGGCTACACCTTC. Protein: CASSQDSGGPNYGYTF.

This chain uses TRBV2 with TRBJ2-7; tentative D call: TRBD2 (5 bases). V was clipped by 9 bases and J by 3 bases, with 15 bases between them. Germline assignment: CDR1 SNHLY and CDR2 FYNNEI. The CDR3 contains 13 residues. Written as DNA, the CDR3 is TGTGCCAGTGACCCCCGGGATAACTACGAGCAGTACTTC. It translates to CASDPRDNYEQYF.

The V and J genes are TRBV7-2 and TRBJ2-3; 7 bases align to TRBD2. The CDR3 totals 16 residues. CDR1 is SGHTA, CDR2 FQGNSA, per germline. V lost 5 bases and J lost 4; bases outside the gene matches: 12. The CDR3 protein is CASSQRDPAFADTQYF. In DNA, the CDR3 is TGTGCCAGCAGCCAGCGGGACCCGGCTTTCGCAGATACGCAGTATTTT.

The chain combines TRBV4-2 with TRBJ2-3; 8 positions match TRBD2. This CDR3 spans 16 amino acids. The ends lost 5 bases at V and 1 base at J; junction bases unmatched: 8. Germline V gene sequence: CDR1 LGHNA, CDR2 YNFKEQ. The CDR3 DNA reads as TGTGCCAGCAGCTCCGAGTGGCGGGAGGGCACAGATACGCAGTATTTT. Encoded protein: CASSSEWREGTDTQYF.

J is TRBJ1-5 and V is TRBV28; no definite D call. CDR1 and CDR2 from the germline V gene are MDHEN and SYDVKM. The germline V and J ends were trimmed by 0 bases and 7 bases, with 16 bases remaining between them. The CDR3 has 16 amino acids. The CDR3 here is CASSLWWRTLQQPQHF. CDR3 in DNA: TGTGCCAGCAGTTTATGGTGGAGGACCCTACAACAGCCCCAGCATTTT.

The V and J genes are TRBV6-5 and TRBJ1-5, with a weak D call TRBD1 (6 bases). CDR1 MNHEY and CDR2 SVGAGI come from the germline V gene. Trimming stripped 2 bases from V and 6 bases from J, with 14 bases between. The CDR3 contains 15 residues. CDR3 residues: CASSYGGGEGQPQHF. The CDR3 DNA is TGTGCCAGCAGTTACGGGGGGGGCGAGGGTCAGCCCCAGCATTTT.

The chain is built from TRBV28 and TRBJ2-7, with TRBD1 as a possible D gene (6 bases). The CDR3 contains 15 residues. V was shortened by 5 bases and J by 0 bases, with 14 bases between the two germline ends. Per germline, CDR1 MDHEN and CDR2 SYDVKM. The CDR3 DNA reads as TGTGCCAGCAGTCCCCCCGGGACACTCTCCTACGAGCAGTACTTC. Translation gives CASSPPGTLSYEQYF.

This chain links TRBV5-1 with TRBJ2-5; the match to TRBD2 covers 8 bases. The DNA end is more similar to TRBJ2-7, so the J call may be wrong. The CDR3 spans 16 residues. Germline CDR1 and CDR2: SGHRS and YFSETQ. The CDR3 protein is CASSWTAGGQTYEQYF. CDR3 nucleotides: TGCGCCAGCAGCTGGACGGCGGGAGGCCAGACCTACGAGCAGTACTTC.

The V and J genes are TRBV6-5 and TRBJ2-7; 7 nucleotides line up with TRBD2. The CDR3 length is 16 residues. Trimming took 2 bases from V and 5 from J; bases not matched to a gene: 12. The germline gives CDR1 MNHEY, CDR2 SVGAGI. The CDR3 bases are TGTGCCAGCAGTTACGGCCTGGGGAGGGGTGCCCACGAGCAGTACTTC. Translation: CASSYGLGRGAHEQYF.

The chain uses TRBV7-8 and TRBJ2-3; the D gene is possibly TRBD2 (6 bases). Germline V gene data show CDR1 as SGHVS and CDR2 as FQNEAQ. This CDR3 has 18 amino acids. Trimming removed 2 bases at V and 2 bases at J, with 20 bases between. In DNA form, the CDR3 reads TGTGCCAGCAGCTTAATTCCGGGTCGGGGGACTTCCACAGATACGCAGTATTTT. It codes for CASSLIPGRGTSTDTQYF.

The CDR3 reads CASPQGTEQFF. CDR3 sequence (DNA): TGTGCCAGCCCACAGGGCACTGAGCAGTTCTTC. V usage is TRBV21-1 and J usage is TRBJ2-1; the DNA was not used to check the table's D call, TRBD1. TRBV21-1 is a pseudogene segment. This CDR3 has 11 amino acids.